This TCR beta chain was obtained from a study of Ad26.COV2.S vaccination and SARS-CoV-2 variants. The CDR3 covers 16 residues. CDR1 is LNHNV and CDR2 is YYDKDF in the germline V gene (reference sequence). Trimming stripped 0 bases from V and 2 bases from J, with 14 bases between. This table comes from immunoSEQ multiplex PCR, and its TCRdb copy is limited to in-frame clones, with some not included. This sample carries around 170,000 clones, 87% of them seen once, and the ten largest clones take less than 6%. This chain joins TRBV15 and TRBJ2-7; D possibly uses TRBD1 or TRBD2 (5 bases each). This TCR was sampled from a human donor who had recovered from COVID-19. Sequencing used peripheral blood, obtained after recovery from COVID-19. The DNA of the CDR3 is TGTGCCACCAGCAGAGATCCCTCGGGACCACCCTACGAGCAGTACTTC. Its translation is CATSRDPSGPPYEQYF.